One and the same sample provided the 27 T cell receptor beta chains below, sequenced in a study of blood T cell repertoires in COVID-19. Generated by immunoSEQ multiplex PCR, the TCRdb table keeps only in-frame clones and is missing some. Of some 300,000 clones listed, about nine tenths were seen once; the top ten hold around 5.8%. The specimen sequenced was peripheral blood. The receptors stem from a woman between 45 and 60 years old with COVID-19, enrolled during active disease.

This clone was observed a handful of times. The identical CDR3 is also encoded by other nucleotide sequences in the sample. This rearrangement joins TRBV19 to TRBJ1-5; 8 bases align to TRBD1. The J segment lost 2 bases and the V segment lost 3 bases, leaving 3 bases of the junction unmatched. There are 15 residues in the CDR3. Looked up from germline, CDR1 is LNHDA and CDR2 is SQIVND (reference sequence). The CDR3 sequence is CASSIGQGGNQPQHF. The CDR3 nucleotides are TGTGCCAGTAGTATCGGACAGGGCGGCAATCAGCCCCAGCATTTT. The complete variable domain, with remaining parts taken from reference TRBV19 and TRBJ1-5, reads DGGITQSPKYLFRKEGQNVTLSCEQNLNHDAMYWYRQDPGQGLRLIYYSQIVNDFQKGDIAEGYSVSREKKESFPLTVTSAQKNPTAFYLCASSIGQGGNQPQHFGDGTRLSIL.

V gene TRBV4-2 combines with J gene TRBJ2-5, with 12 nucleotides matching TRBD2. The J segment lost 4 bases and the V segment lost 4 bases, leaving 10 bases of the junction unmatched. The germline V gene has CDR1 LGHNA and CDR2 YNFKEQ. This CDR3 comprises 17 residues. Here the CDR3 reads CASSPMGLAGGGETQYF. CDR3 nucleotide sequence: TGTGCCAGCAGCCCCATGGGGCTAGCGGGAGGGGGAGAGACCCAGTACTTC.

The V and J genes are TRBV5-1 and TRBJ1-1; TRBD1 might be the D (5 bases). The CDR3 runs 13 residues. CDR1 is SGHRS and CDR2 is YFSETQ in the germline V gene. Trimming left V 4 bases short and J 5 bases short, with 12 bases between. The CDR3 spells CASSPRRATEAFF. CDR3 nucleotide sequence: TGCGCCAGCAGCCCTCGCAGGGCGACTGAAGCTTTCTTT.

The chain recombines TRBV20-1 with TRBJ2-5; 9 bases are shared with TRBD2. Germline assignment: CDR1 DFQATT and CDR2 SNEGSKA (reference sequence). This CDR3 has 15 amino acids. J gave up 5 bases and V 3 bases, and 10 bases lay outside the gene matches. CDR3 sequence: CSASSGSRNRETQYF. The CDR3 bases are TGCAGTGCTAGTAGCGGGAGCCGGAATCGCGAGACCCAGTACTTC.

This chain joins TRBV6-5 and TRBJ1-2; D unclear. Germline V lookup: CDR1 MNHEY, CDR2 SVGAGI. V was trimmed by 4 bases and J by 0 bases, leaving 15 bases between them. CDR3 length: 16 residues. CDR3 DNA: TGTGCCAGCAGTTGGGTCGGACTCCAAGCTAACTATGGCTACACCTTC. Translated: CASSWVGLQANYGYTF.

The chain recombines TRBV15 with TRBJ1-5; no clear D. The CDR3 is 14 amino acids. V was pared by 0 bases and J by 1 base, with 4 bases between. Germline V gene data show CDR1 as LNHNV and CDR2 as YYDKDF (reference sequence). The CDR3 DNA reads TGTGCCACCAGCAGAGATCTGAGCAATCAGCCCCAGCATTTT. Protein sequence: CATSRDLSNQPQHF.

Comment on this clone: This same CDR3 is encoded by further DNA sequences in the sample. The rearrangement joins TRBV4-3 to TRBJ1-2; tentatively, D is TRBD1 (6 bases). This CDR3 region has 15 residues. V lost 1 base to trimming and J lost 5 bases, with 14 bases between them. The germline V gene has CDR1 LGHNA and CDR2 YSLEER. In nucleotides, the CDR3 is TGCGCCAGCAGCCAAGGCACAGGGATTGGGTATGGCTACACCTTC. This gives the protein CASSQGTGIGYGYTF.

This clone was recorded only once. The rearrangement joins TRBV7-9 to TRBJ1-4, with TRBD1 matching over 9 bases. Germline V gives CDR1 SEHNR, CDR2 FQNEAQ (reference sequence). This CDR3 contains 17 residues. V trimming: 4 bases; J trimming: 8 bases; junction bases outside the gene matches: 14. CDR3 nucleotide sequence: TGTGCCAGCAGCTCCGACATAGGTGGGACAGGGAACGAAAAACTGTTTTTT. Translating it yields CASSSDIGGTGNEKLFF.

The chain recombines TRBV20-1 with TRBJ2-1; 10 bases align to TRBD2. CDR3 length: 15 residues. Germline values: CDR1 DFQATT, CDR2 SNEGSKA (reference sequence). Trimming cost V 3 bases and J 9 bases; bases outside gene matches: 11. The CDR3: CSASPSAAGGTEQFF. Here the CDR3 DNA reads TGCAGTGCTAGTCCCAGCGCAGCGGGAGGGACTGAGCAGTTCTTC.

The gene calls are TRBV6-2 or TRBV6-3 and TRBJ2-1; 10 bases line up with TRBD1. The CDR3 sequence is 14 residues long. CDR1 MNHEY and CDR2 SVGEGT come from the germline V gene. V was pared by 3 bases and J by 10 bases, with 6 bases of the junction left unmatched. In DNA form, the CDR3 reads TGTGCCAGCAGTTATGGGACAGGGGACGGGGAGCAGTTCTTC. Protein sequence: CASSYGTGDGEQFF.

The chain joins TRBV18 to TRBJ2-6, with D unclear. V was shortened by 5 bases and J by 5 bases, with 10 bases between the two germline ends. The CDR3 length is 14 residues. Germline lookup yields CDR1 KGHSH and CDR2 LQKENI. The CDR3 DNA is TGTGCCAGCTCAGGGCAGGCTTGGGCCAACGTCCTGACTTTC. This encodes CASSGQAWANVLTF.

The genes are TRBV9 and TRBJ2-7, with a possible D match to TRBD2 (6 bases). Germline CDR1 and CDR2: SGDLS and YYNGEE. V was trimmed by 3 bases and J by 7 bases, leaving 14 bases between them. This CDR3 region has 13 residues. The CDR3 DNA is TGTGCCAGCAGCGCGCGGGGCGTGGGAGAGCAGTACTTC. Translation gives CASSARGVGEQYF.

This clone turned up a few times. The chain has TRBV5-1 and TRBJ1-1, with D perhaps matching TRBD1 (6 bases). V shed 1 base and J shed 6 bases, with 10 bases lying between them. Germline CDR1 is SGHRS and CDR2 is YFSETQ. The CDR3 is 13 amino acids. The CDR3 DNA is TGCGCCAGCAGCTTGACAGGGTCCCCTGAAGCTTTCTTT. This codes for CASSLTGSPEAFF.

The chain recombines TRBV6-2 or TRBV6-3 with TRBJ2-1, with D perhaps TRBD1 (6 bases). The germline gives CDR1 MNHEY, CDR2 SVGEGT. Deletions cut 4 bases from V and 4 bases from J, with 14 bases between. The CDR3 covers 15 residues. The CDR3 DNA follows: TGTGCCAGCAGTTTGGGACACGTAGTATACAATGAGCAGTTCTTC. It codes for CASSLGHVVYNEQFF.

For the CDR3, the DNA is TGCGCCAGCAGCTTCGGGGTCAACCCCTCTGGAAACACCATATATTTT. Its translation is CASSFGVNPSGNTIYF. J is TRBJ1-3 and V is TRBV5-1; the D is unclear. The length of the CDR3 is 16 residues. Looked up from germline, CDR1 is SGHRS and CDR2 is YFSETQ. V lost 2 bases and J lost 0, with 12 bases in between.

This clone was counted a single time. The V gene is TRBV18, the J gene TRBJ2-7, with unresolved D. V was cut by 1 base and J by 5 bases, with 6 bases left in between. The CDR3 is made up of 12 amino acids. Germline loops: CDR1 KGHSH, CDR2 LQKENI. In nucleotides, the CDR3 is TGTGCCAGCTCACCACTTGAGGACGAGCAGTACTTC. Amino acid sequence: CASSPLEDEQYF.

The chain combines TRBV6-6 with TRBJ1-1, with 7 bases fitting TRBD1. CDR3 length: 15 amino acids. With V trimmed by 5 bases and J by 1 base, 7 bases remained unmatched. Germline V CDR1 and CDR2: MNHNY, SVGAGI (reference sequence). The CDR3 loop reads CASSPGGTENTEAFF. CDR3 DNA: TGTGCCAGCAGTCCAGGGGGGACAGAGAACACTGAAGCTTTCTTT.

The V gene is TRBV4-1, the J gene TRBJ2-5; 8 positions match TRBD2. The CDR3 length is 15 residues. Trimming took 2 bases from V and 5 from J; bases not matched to a gene: 7. Germline loops: CDR1 MGHRA, CDR2 YSYEKL. The CDR3 loop reads CASSQTSGGRETQYF. The CDR3 DNA is TGCGCCAGCAGCCAAACAAGCGGGGGCCGGGAGACCCAGTACTTC.

The chain links TRBV18 to TRBJ2-7; TRBD1 might be the D (7 bases). V lost 4 bases, J lost 2 bases, and 12 bases lay in between. The V gene's germline CDR1 is KGHSH and CDR2 LQKENI. The CDR3 has 14 residues. CDR3 coding DNA: TGTGCCAGCTCACGGGCCAGGGGGGCCTACGAGCAGTACTTC. Translated, it gives CASSRARGAYEQYF. Drawing the rest from reference TRBV18 and TRBJ2-7, the complete variable domain is NAGVMQNPRHLVRRRGQEARLRCSPMKGHSHVYWYRQLPEEGLKFMVYLQKENIIDESGMPKERFSAEFPKEGPSILRIQQVVRGDSAAYFCASSRARGAYEQYFGPGTRLTVT.

The gene calls are TRBV5-4 and TRBJ2-5; 15 bases match TRBD2. Germline trimming cut 4 bases from V and 3 bases from J; bases unmatched to any gene: 1. This CDR3 is 15 amino acids long. The V gene's germline CDR1 is SGHNT and CDR2 YYREEE (reference sequence). CDR3 sequence: CASSRTSGREETQYF. The CDR3 DNA reads as TGTGCCAGCAGCCGGACTAGCGGGAGGGAAGAGACCCAGTACTTC.

This chain joins TRBV5-8 and TRBJ2-7, with a weak D call TRBD1 (6 bases). Trimming removed 7 bases at V and 2 bases at J, with 16 bases between. The CDR3 is 14 amino acids. Germline assignment: CDR1 SGHTS and CDR2 YDEGEE. The CDR3 DNA reads TGTGCCAGCCTTTGGGGGCGGTACACCTACGAGCAGTACTTC. It translates to CASLWGRYTYEQYF.

The gene calls are TRBV4-2 and TRBJ2-7; 8 nucleotides match TRBD2. Losses at the gene ends were 4 bases for V and 2 bases for J; bases not matched to a gene: 7. The CDR3 loop spans 15 amino acids. Germline-derived CDR1 and CDR2 are LGHNA and YNFKEQ. DNA for the CDR3: TGTGCCAGCAGCCGGTCGGGACTAGAGGCCTACGAGCAGTACTTC. This encodes CASSRSGLEAYEQYF.

The chain has TRBV3-1 (or the pseudogene TRBV3-2) and TRBJ2-2; 7 bases fit TRBD1. Germline V gives CDR1 LGHDT, CDR2 YNNKEL (reference sequence). The V gene end was trimmed by 5 bases and the J gene end by 2 bases; junction bases not matched to a gene: 5. This CDR3 contains 15 residues. CDR3 in DNA: TGTGCCAGCAGCGCCCGGGACAGTAACACCGGGGAGCTGTTTTTT. This gives the protein CASSARDSNTGELFF.

This clone turned up a few times. The V gene is TRBV7-9, the J gene TRBJ1-4, with D tentatively TRBD1 (5 bases). Trimming shortened V by 5 bases and J by 8 bases, and 21 bases separated the two germline ends. CDR3 size: 16 residues. CDR1 and CDR2 (germline): SEHNR, FQNEAQ (reference sequence). The CDR3 loop is CASSAPWSGGREKLFF. The CDR3 bases are TGTGCCAGCAGCGCCCCCTGGTCGGGGGGAAGGGAAAAACTGTTTTTT.

The chain links TRBV27 to TRBJ1-1; the D is unclear. The CDR3 contains 13 residues. Germline V gene data show CDR1 as MNHEY and CDR2 as SMNVEV (reference sequence). V shed 0 bases and J shed 0 bases, with 2 bases lying between them. CDR3 in amino acids: CASSLSMNTEAFF. DNA of the CDR3: TGTGCCAGCAGTTTATCTATGAACACTGAAGCTTTCTTT.

The rearrangement joins TRBV6-2 or TRBV6-3 to TRBJ2-7; D is unresolved. Trimming cost V 6 bases and J 1 base, with 19 bases left between them. This CDR3 is 16 amino acids long. The germline gives CDR1 MNHEY, CDR2 SVGEGT. CDR3 in DNA: TGTGCCAGCAGCCCGGTATCTGGGCAGTTGTCCTACGAGCAGTACTTC. Translated: CASSPVSGQLSYEQYF.

The chain carries TRBV4-3 and TRBJ1-2, with D possibly matching TRBD1 (5 bases). The CDR3 loop spans 15 amino acids. Germline loops: CDR1 LGHNA, CDR2 YSLEER. Trimming removed 0 bases at V and 7 bases at J, with 15 bases between. CDR3 coding DNA: TGCGCCAGCAGCCAAGATCGGGGGGGAGTTGGTGGCTACACCTTC. Its translation is CASSQDRGGVGGYTF.